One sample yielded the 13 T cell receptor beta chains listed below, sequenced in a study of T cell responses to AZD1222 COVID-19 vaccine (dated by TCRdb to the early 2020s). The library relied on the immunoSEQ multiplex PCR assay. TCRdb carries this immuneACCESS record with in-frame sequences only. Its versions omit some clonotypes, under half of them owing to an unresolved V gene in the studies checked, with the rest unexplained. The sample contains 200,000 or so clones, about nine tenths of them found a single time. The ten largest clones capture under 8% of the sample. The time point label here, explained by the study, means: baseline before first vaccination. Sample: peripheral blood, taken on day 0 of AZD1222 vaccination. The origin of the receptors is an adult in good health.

The chain's CDR3 is CASSLGTSGRNEQFF. The CDR3 coding sequence is TGTGCCAGCAGCTTAGGTACTAGCGGGAGAAATGAGCAGTTCTTC. The chain combines TRBV7-9 with TRBJ2-1, with TRBD2 matching over 11 bases. CDR1 and CDR2 (germline): SEHNR, FQNEAQ (reference sequence). Trimming at V came to 1 base and at J to 7 bases, leaving 3 bases not matched to a gene. The CDR3 length is 15 residues.

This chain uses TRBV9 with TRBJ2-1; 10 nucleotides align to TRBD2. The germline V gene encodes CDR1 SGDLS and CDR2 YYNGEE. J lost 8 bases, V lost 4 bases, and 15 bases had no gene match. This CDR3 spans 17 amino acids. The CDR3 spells CASSSRLAGRSEDEQFF. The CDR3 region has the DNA TGTGCCAGCAGCAGCCGACTAGCGGGCCGGTCTGAGGATGAGCAGTTCTTC.

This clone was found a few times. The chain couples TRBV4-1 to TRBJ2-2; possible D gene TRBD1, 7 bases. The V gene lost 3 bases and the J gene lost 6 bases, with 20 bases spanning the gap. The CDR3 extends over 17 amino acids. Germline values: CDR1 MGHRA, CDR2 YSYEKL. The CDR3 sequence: CASSQAFYRRGAGELFF. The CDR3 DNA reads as TGCGCCAGCAGCCAGGCATTTTATCGCAGGGGGGCCGGGGAGCTGTTTTTT.

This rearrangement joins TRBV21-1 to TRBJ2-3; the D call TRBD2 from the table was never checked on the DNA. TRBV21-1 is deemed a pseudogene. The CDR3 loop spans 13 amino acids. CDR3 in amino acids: CASSKGLPDTQYF. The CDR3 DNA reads TGTGCCAGCAGCAAAGGACTTCCAGATACGCAGTATTTT.

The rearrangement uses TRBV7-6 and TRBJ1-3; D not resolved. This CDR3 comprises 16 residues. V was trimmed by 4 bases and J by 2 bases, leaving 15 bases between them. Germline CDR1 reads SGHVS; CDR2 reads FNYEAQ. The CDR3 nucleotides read TGTGCCAGCAGCTATAGGCCCCCTGGGGCTGGAAACACCATATATTTT. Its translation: CASSYRPPGAGNTIYF.

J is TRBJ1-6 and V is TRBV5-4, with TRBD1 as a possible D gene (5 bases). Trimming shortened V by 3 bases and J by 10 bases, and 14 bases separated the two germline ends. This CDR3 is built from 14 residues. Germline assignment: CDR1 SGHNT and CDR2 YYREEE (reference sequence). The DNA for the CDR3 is TGTGCCAGCAGCTCCCAAGGGGTCGGATCACCCCTCCACTTT. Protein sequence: CASSSQGVGSPLHF.

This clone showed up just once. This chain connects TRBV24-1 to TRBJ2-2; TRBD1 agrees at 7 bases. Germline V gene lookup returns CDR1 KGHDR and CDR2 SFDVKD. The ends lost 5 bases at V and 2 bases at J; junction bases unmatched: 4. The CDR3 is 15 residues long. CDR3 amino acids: CATSAGTANTGELFF. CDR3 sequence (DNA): TGTGCCACCAGTGCAGGGACAGCCAACACCGGGGAGCTGTTTTTT.

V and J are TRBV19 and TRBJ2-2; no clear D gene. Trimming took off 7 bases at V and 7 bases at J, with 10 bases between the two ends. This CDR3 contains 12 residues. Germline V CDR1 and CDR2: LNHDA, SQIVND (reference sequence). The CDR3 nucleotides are TGTGCCAGTACCCCCAGGTACGGGGAGCTGTTTTTT. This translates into CASTPRYGELFF.

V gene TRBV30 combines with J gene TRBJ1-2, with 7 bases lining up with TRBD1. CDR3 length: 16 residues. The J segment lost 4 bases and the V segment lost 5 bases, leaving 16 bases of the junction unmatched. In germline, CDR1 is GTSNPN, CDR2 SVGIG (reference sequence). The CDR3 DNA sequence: TGTGCCTGGTCCTCCCCGAACCGCAGGGGGATCTATGGCTACACCTTC. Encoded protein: CAWSSPNRRGIYGYTF.

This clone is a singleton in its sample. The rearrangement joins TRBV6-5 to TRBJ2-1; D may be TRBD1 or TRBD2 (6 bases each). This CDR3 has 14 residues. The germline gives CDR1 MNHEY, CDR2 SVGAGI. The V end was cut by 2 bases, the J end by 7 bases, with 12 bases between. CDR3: CASSYGGHVNEQFF. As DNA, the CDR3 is TGTGCCAGCAGTTACGGGGGGCACGTGAATGAGCAGTTCTTC.

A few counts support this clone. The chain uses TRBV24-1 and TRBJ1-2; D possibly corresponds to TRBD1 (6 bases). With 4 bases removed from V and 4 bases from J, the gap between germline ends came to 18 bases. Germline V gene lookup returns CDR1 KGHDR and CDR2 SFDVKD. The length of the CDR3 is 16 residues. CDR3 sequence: CATSDTTGGGAYGYTF. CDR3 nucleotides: TGTGCCACCAGTGACACGACAGGCGGGGGCGCCTATGGCTACACCTTC.

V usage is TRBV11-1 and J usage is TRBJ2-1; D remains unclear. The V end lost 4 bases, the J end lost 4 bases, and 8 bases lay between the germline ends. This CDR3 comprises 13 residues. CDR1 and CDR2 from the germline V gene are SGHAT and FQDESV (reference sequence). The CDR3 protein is CASSYDGYNEQFF. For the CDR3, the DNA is TGTGCCAGCAGCTATGACGGGTACAATGAGCAGTTCTTC.

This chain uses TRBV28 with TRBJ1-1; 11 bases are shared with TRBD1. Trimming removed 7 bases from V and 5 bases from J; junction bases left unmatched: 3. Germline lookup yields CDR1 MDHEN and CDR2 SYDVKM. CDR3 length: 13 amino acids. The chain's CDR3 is CASTGQGVTEAFF. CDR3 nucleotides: TGTGCCAGCACGGGACAGGGGGTAACTGAAGCTTTCTTT. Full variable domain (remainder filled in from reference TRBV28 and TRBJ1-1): DVKVTQSSRYLVKRTGEKVFLECVQDMDHENMFWYRQDPGLGLRLIYFSYDVKMKEKGDIPEGYSVSREKKERFSLILESASTNQTSMYLCASTGQGVTEAFFGQGTRLTVV.